The T cell receptor beta chain described here comes from a study of beta chain features in type 1 diabetes. This clone was seen more than once but under ten times. Isolated RNA was reverse transcribed in full, so expressed TCRB transcripts were sequenced. The method was immunoSEQ multiplex PCR; TCRdb's version includes in-frame clones alone and lacks a portion of them. The repertoire holds about 350,000 clones, about 18% seen once, with 0.044% in the top ten. Material: naive CD4+ T cells from blood. The receptor was derived from a woman aged 18-29 years in good health.

For the CDR3, the DNA is TGTGCCAGTAGAGGGACAGGGGAAGGCTACGAGCAGTACTTC. Translated, it gives CASRGTGEGYEQYF. The V gene is TRBV19, the J gene TRBJ2-7, with TRBD1 matching over 10 bases. The CDR3 sequence is 14 residues long. Trimming at V came to 6 bases and at J to 3 bases, leaving 5 bases not matched to a gene. Germline lookup yields CDR1 LNHDA and CDR2 SQIVND (reference sequence).